Listed here are 26 T cell receptor beta chains from one sample, sequenced in a study of shared T cell receptors in the human thymus. Here immunoSEQ multiplex PCR was the method, and the copy in TCRdb shows in-frame clones only, minus some. The repertoire has about 730,000 clones, roughly 88% of them found once; the top ten carry around 0.0094%. The data also belong to a second study, concerning human thymus T cells.

Sample: thymocytes. The origin of the receptors is a girl under three years old with a congenital heart defect.

This clone came up once. The chain couples TRBV2 to TRBJ1-1; D possibly corresponds to TRBD1 (5 bases). The CDR3 totals 14 residues. CDR1 is SNHLY and CDR2 is FYNNEI in the germline V gene. The V and J ends lost 4 bases and 0 bases respectively, with 9 bases between them. The chain's CDR3 is CASSVGHLNTEAFF. Here the CDR3 DNA reads TGTGCCAGCAGTGTCGGACACTTGAACACTGAAGCTTTCTTT. The whole variable domain, filled in from reference TRBV2 and TRBJ1-1, reads EPEVTQTPSHQVTQMGQEVILRCVPISNHLYFYWYRQILGQKVEFLVSFYNNEISEKSEIFDDQFSVERPDGSNFTLKIRSTKLEDSAMYFCASSVGHLNTEAFFGQGTRLTVV.

This chain joins TRBV29-1 and TRBJ2-1; D might be TRBD1 (6 bases). Germline values: CDR1 SQVTM, CDR2 ANQGSEA. CDR3 length: 17 amino acids. Between the trimmed V and J ends, which lost 2 bases and 4 bases, there was a span of 21 bases. CDR3 sequence reads: CSVESPERRTEYNEQFF. In nucleotides, the CDR3 is TGCAGCGTTGAAAGCCCGGAGCGGAGGACAGAATACAATGAGCAGTTCTTC.

The rearrangement links TRBV7-9 to TRBJ1-2; D is undetermined. The CDR3 spans 13 residues. V shed 5 bases and J shed 7 bases, with 14 bases lying between them. Germline V gives CDR1 SEHNR, CDR2 FQNEAQ (reference sequence). For the CDR3, the DNA is TGTGCCAGCAGCCGAACTATCACGCGTGGCTACACCTTC. It translates to CASSRTITRGYTF.

The rearrangement joins TRBV27 to TRBJ2-1, with D unresolved. This CDR3 is 16 amino acids long. Germline V gene lookup returns CDR1 MNHEY and CDR2 SMNVEV (reference sequence). V gave up 2 bases and J gave up 0 bases, with 11 bases separating them. CDR3 nucleotide sequence: TGTGCCAGCAGTTTACGTGAGGCGAACTCCTACAATGAGCAGTTCTTC. Amino acids: CASSLREANSYNEQFF.

The chain links TRBV27 to TRBJ1-1; TRBD1 might be the D (5 bases). The CDR3 is made up of 16 amino acids. Germline V gene sequence: CDR1 MNHEY, CDR2 SMNVEV (reference sequence). With 6 bases removed from V and 1 base from J, the gap between germline ends came to 18 bases. CDR3 in amino acids: CASSPMGGVRNTEAFF. The CDR3 DNA sequence: TGTGCCAGCAGCCCTATGGGAGGGGTGAGGAACACTGAAGCTTTCTTT.

J is TRBJ1-2 and V is TRBV6-5; possible D gene TRBD1, 6 bases. V lost 7 bases and J lost 5, with 14 bases in between. Germline V gene data show CDR1 as MNHEY and CDR2 as SVGAGI. The CDR3 contains 13 residues. The CDR3 reads CASKQGEPYGYTF. The CDR3 DNA reads TGTGCCAGCAAACAGGGCGAACCGTATGGCTACACCTTC.

The rearrangement links TRBV5-5 to TRBJ1-2; the D is unclear. Germline V gives CDR1 SGHKS, CDR2 YYEKEE (reference sequence). V was clipped by 2 bases and J by 5 bases, with 4 bases between them. The CDR3 has 11 residues. CDR3 protein: CASSFGYGYTF. The CDR3 DNA is TGTGCCAGCAGCTTCGGGTATGGCTACACCTTC.

The chain couples TRBV27 to TRBJ1-2, with D maybe TRBD1 (6 bases). Germline CDR1 and CDR2: MNHEY and SMNVEV (reference sequence). V was trimmed by 2 bases and J by 8 bases, leaving 24 bases between them. The CDR3 consists of 17 residues. The CDR3 nucleotides read TGTGCCAGCAGTTTAAGGGTCGGACAGTGTGATGAGTGGGGCTACACCTTC. Translating gives CASSLRVGQCDEWGYTF.

V gene TRBV19 combines with J gene TRBJ1-5; D is undetermined. Trimming removed 3 bases from V and 9 bases from J, with 24 bases in between. Germline-derived CDR1 and CDR2 are LNHDA and SQIVND (reference sequence). This CDR3 spans 17 amino acids. In DNA, the CDR3 is TGTGCCAGTAGTATCACAGCTCCTGCGTCTCCAAGCATGCCCCAGCATTTT. Protein product: CASSITAPASPSMPQHF.

This clone was observed once. The chain uses TRBV13 and TRBJ2-1; 10 bases match TRBD2. The CDR3 extends over 17 amino acids. V was clipped by 1 base and J by 3 bases; unmatched bases: 6. Germline V CDR1 and CDR2: PRHDT, FYEKMQ (reference sequence). CDR3 sequence: CASSLDHIAGGYNEQFF. CDR3 in DNA: TGTGCCAGCAGCTTAGACCATATAGCGGGGGGCTACAATGAGCAGTTCTTC.

This chain connects TRBV9 to TRBJ2-7; D gene unclear. From germline, CDR1 is SGDLS and CDR2 YYNGEE. The CDR3 totals 14 residues. Trimming took off 0 bases at V and 3 bases at J, with 10 bases between the two ends. CDR3 in amino acids: CASSVASRGYEQYF. CDR3 nucleotides: TGTGCCAGCAGCGTAGCCTCAAGAGGCTACGAGCAGTACTTC.

This chain uses TRBV7-9 with TRBJ2-1; the D is unclear. Trimming cost V 5 bases and J 8 bases, with 19 bases left between them. The CDR3 has 15 amino acids. Germline CDR1 SEHNR, CDR2 FQNEAQ (reference sequence). This CDR3 reads CASSPEPRCGDEQFF. As DNA, the CDR3 is TGTGCCAGCAGCCCCGAGCCTAGGTGCGGAGATGAGCAGTTCTTC.

J is TRBJ1-5 and V is TRBV4-2, with D perhaps TRBD1 (6 bases). The germline CDR1 and CDR2 sequences are LGHNA and YNFKEQ. The CDR3 contains 18 residues. The V end was cut by 4 bases, the J end by 0 bases, with 19 bases between. The DNA of the CDR3 is TGTGCCAGCAGCCCGAAGGGGGACGGATTGTATAGCAATCAGCCCCAGCATTTT. Its protein is CASSPKGDGLYSNQPQHF.

The chain links TRBV6-5 to TRBJ2-7; 10 bases are a match to TRBD1. Germline assignment: CDR1 MNHEY and CDR2 SVGAGI. This CDR3 region has 14 residues. J gave up 5 bases and V 6 bases, and 7 bases lay outside the gene matches. CDR3 DNA: TGTGCCAGCAGGCCGACGGACAGGGGGGACGAGCAGTACTTC. Protein sequence: CASRPTDRGDEQYF.

The chain joins TRBV18 to TRBJ2-7; 9 bases fit TRBD2. Germline CDR1 KGHSH, CDR2 LQKENI. V gave up 6 bases and J gave up 3 bases; unmatched junction bases: 15. The CDR3 has 17 amino acids. CDR3 sequence: CASSGLPKRGVIYEQYF. The CDR3 DNA follows: TGTGCCAGCTCTGGACTCCCTAAGCGGGGGGTAATCTACGAGCAGTACTTC.

The V call is TRBV14, the J call TRBJ2-2, with D tentatively TRBD2 (6 bases). The germline CDR1 and CDR2 sequences are SGHDN and FVKESK. V lost 1 base and J 5 bases, leaving 11 bases between the germline ends. This CDR3 has 15 amino acids. The CDR3 loop reads CASSQGRRGTGELFF. CDR3 in DNA: TGTGCCAGCAGCCAAGGGCGGCGGGGTACCGGGGAGCTGTTTTTT.

This rearrangement joins TRBV5-6 to TRBJ1-1, with TRBD1 as a possible D gene (5 bases). V lost 3 bases to trimming and J lost 5 bases, with 11 bases between them. The CDR3 consists of 13 residues. Germline V CDR1 and CDR2: SGHDT, YYEEEE. In nucleotides, the CDR3 is TGTGCCAGCAGCTCCGGGGGGAGAACTGAAGCTTTCTTT. Amino acid sequence: CASSSGGRTEAFF.

This clone was counted a single time. The chain is built from TRBV9 and TRBJ1-3; D call uncertain. This CDR3 region has 14 residues. CDR1 is SGDLS and CDR2 is YYNGEE in the germline V gene. The V end was cut by 0 bases, the J end by 9 bases, with 13 bases between. CDR3 sequence (DNA): TGTGCCAGCAGCGTAGTTCCAGCGGACCTCACCATATATTTT. Translating it yields CASSVVPADLTIYF.

The chain carries TRBV6-1 and TRBJ1-5; D gene ambiguous. This CDR3 is built from 12 residues. Germline V gene lookup returns CDR1 MNHNS and CDR2 SASEGT. V was shortened by 2 bases and J by 7 bases, with 6 bases between the two germline ends. The CDR3 region is CASSEKQQPQHF. In DNA form, the CDR3 reads TGTGCCAGCAGTGAAAAACAGCAGCCCCAGCATTTT.

This clone was seen only once. The chain has TRBV7-7 and TRBJ2-2; D uncertain. Trimming removed 4 bases at V and 4 bases at J, with 4 bases between. The CDR3 is 12 amino acids. Germline assignment: CDR1 SSHAT and CDR2 FNYEAQ (reference sequence). The CDR3 DNA reads TGTGCCAGCAGCTCTTCCACCGGGGAGCTGTTTTTT. This sequence encodes CASSSSTGELFF.

J is TRBJ1-6 and V is TRBV19; D uncertain. Germline assignment: CDR1 LNHDA and CDR2 SQIVND (reference sequence). The V end was cut by 1 base, the J end by 7 bases, with 5 bases between. This CDR3 spans 13 amino acids. The CDR3 region is CASSIAVNSPLHF. The CDR3 nucleotides are TGTGCCAGTAGTATAGCGGTGAATTCACCCCTCCACTTT.

The chain has TRBV5-4 and TRBJ1-6; 10 bases are a match to TRBD1. The CDR3 sequence is 15 residues long. Germline V CDR1 and CDR2: SGHNT, YYREEE (reference sequence). After removal of 1 base from V and 7 bases from J, the junction contained 2 bases not matched to a gene. The CDR3 DNA follows: TGTGCCAGCAGCTTGCGACAGGGGGCGAATTCACCCCTCCACTTT. Protein: CASSLRQGANSPLHF.

The chain carries TRBV28 and TRBJ2-5, with D perhaps matching TRBD2 (5 bases). Germline V gene data show CDR1 as MDHEN and CDR2 as SYDVKM. This CDR3 contains 16 residues. The V and J ends lost 2 bases and 1 base respectively, with 14 bases between them. The CDR3 sequence: CASSLESGFVQETQYF. The DNA of the CDR3 is TGTGCCAGCAGTTTAGAGTCGGGGTTCGTCCAAGAGACCCAGTACTTC.

The chain joins TRBV9 to TRBJ1-1; the match to TRBD1 covers 7 bases. The germline gives CDR1 SGDLS, CDR2 YYNGEE. V shed 3 bases and J 0 bases; nucleotides not matched to a gene: 17. This CDR3 is built from 19 residues. The CDR3 DNA reads as TGTGCCAGCAGCGATATCACATTAAAAACAGGGGCTATGAACACTGAAGCTTTCTTT. It yields the protein CASSDITLKTGAMNTEAFF. Complete variable domain (other parts from reference TRBV9 and TRBJ1-1): DSGVTQTPKHLITATGQRVTLRCSPRSGDLSVYWYQQSLDQGLQFLIQYYNGEERAKGNILERFSAQQFPDLHSELNLSSLELGDSALYFCASSDITLKTGAMNTEAFFGQGTRLTVV.

The chain uses TRBV10-2 and TRBJ2-7; perhaps TRBD2 as D (6 bases). Trimming left V 7 bases short and J 5 bases short, with 18 bases between. The CDR3 has 14 amino acids. Germline loops: CDR1 WSHSY, CDR2 SAAADI. The CDR3 sequence is CASKLRLGIHEQYF. CDR3 coding DNA: TGCGCCAGCAAGCTCCGACTAGGAATCCACGAGCAGTACTTC.

The chain is built from TRBV7-8 and TRBJ2-7; 10 bases agree with TRBD2. The V gene end was trimmed by 6 bases and the J gene end by 2 bases; junction bases not matched to a gene: 4. The CDR3 totals 14 residues. CDR1 is SGHVS, CDR2 FQNEAQ, per germline. The CDR3 nucleotides are TGTGCCAGCAGTGAGCGGGGGGGGACCTACGAGCAGTACTTC. Protein product: CASSERGGTYEQYF.